A selection of T cell receptor beta chains follows, all from one sample in a study of T cell responses to AZD1222 COVID-19 vaccine. Generated by immunoSEQ multiplex PCR, the TCRdb table keeps only in-frame clones and is missing some. Of around 65,000 clones listed, about four fifths are singletons. Sequencing used peripheral blood, obtained 28 days after the second AZD1222 dose. These receptors were collected from an adult who received the AZD1222 COVID-19 vaccine. Each CDR3 is given with its conserved first and last residue. Each record gives: V gene, J gene, CDR3 protein.

v_call: TRBV25-1
j_call: TRBJ2-3
cdr3_aa: CASSDPTDRGSLTDTQYF

v_call: TRBV7-9
j_call: TRBJ2-3
cdr3_aa: CASSSPPGRGNTDTQYF

v_call: TRBV5-1
j_call: TRBJ2-2
cdr3_aa: CASSLKQGANTGELFF

v_call: TRBV19
j_call: TRBJ2-3
cdr3_aa: CASSIGRVVSTDTQYF

v_call: TRBV7-2
j_call: TRBJ2-7
cdr3_aa: CASSLNRLFSSYEQYF

v_call: TRBV28
j_call: TRBJ1-4
cdr3_aa: CASSLLGGGLFF

v_call: TRBV28
j_call: TRBJ1-5
cdr3_aa: CASSYVLWQDYSNQPQHF

v_call: TRBV6-5
j_call: TRBJ1-2
cdr3_aa: CASSYSYPNNYGYTF

v_call: TRBV7-9
j_call: TRBJ2-5
cdr3_aa: CASSLLAGEGETQYF

v_call: TRBV27
j_call: TRBJ2-7
cdr3_aa: CASSPGTGGEQYF

v_call: TRBV6-1
j_call: TRBJ2-7
cdr3_aa: CASSEWAGPYEQYF

v_call: TRBV7-9
j_call: TRBJ2-2
cdr3_aa: CASSLKNTGELFF

v_call: TRBV10-3
j_call: TRBJ1-5
cdr3_aa: CAIREQSNQPQHF

v_call: TRBV6-5
j_call: TRBJ2-1
cdr3_aa: CASRPGTGSYNEQFF

v_call: TRBV27
j_call: TRBJ2-1
cdr3_aa: CASSPSGLALNEQFF

v_call: TRBV27
j_call: TRBJ2-1
cdr3_aa: CASSLAPGLAGVEQFF

v_call: TRBV4-3
j_call: TRBJ2-7
cdr3_aa: CASSQDAQRYEQYF